The clone carrying this T cell receptor beta chain has just a few counts. What it binds is unknown. This sample stems from a study of CD8 T cells in ankylosing spondylitis. Study-level results: One TCR beta motif, made up of roughly 8 highly homologous variants, appeared characteristic of ankylosing spondylitis blood. Clones linked to disease were reported to show significant enrichment in matched ankylosing spondylitis synovial fluid.

J was trimmed by 3 bases and V by 6 bases; bases with no gene match: 9. The CDR3 runs 16 residues. Germline CDR1 reads MNHNS; CDR2 reads SASEGT. Scientists made TCR beta libraries using quantitative 5'-RACE with molecular barcodes. Using its own MiXCR run on the 5' RACE reads, TCRdb lists one record per CDR3 protein. The sample carries more than 600,000 distinct CDR3 sequences, 15% to 20% recorded once. This TCR came from a male donor with ankylosing spondylitis. The sequencing input was blood, either unsorted or a sorted T cell fraction (not recorded which). V usage is TRBV6-1 and J usage is TRBJ1-2, with 11 bases identical to TRBD1. CDR3 loop: CASRDALGQGDYGYTF. CDR3 bases: TGTGCCAGCAGGGACGCATTGGGACAGGGGGACTATGGCTACACCTTC.